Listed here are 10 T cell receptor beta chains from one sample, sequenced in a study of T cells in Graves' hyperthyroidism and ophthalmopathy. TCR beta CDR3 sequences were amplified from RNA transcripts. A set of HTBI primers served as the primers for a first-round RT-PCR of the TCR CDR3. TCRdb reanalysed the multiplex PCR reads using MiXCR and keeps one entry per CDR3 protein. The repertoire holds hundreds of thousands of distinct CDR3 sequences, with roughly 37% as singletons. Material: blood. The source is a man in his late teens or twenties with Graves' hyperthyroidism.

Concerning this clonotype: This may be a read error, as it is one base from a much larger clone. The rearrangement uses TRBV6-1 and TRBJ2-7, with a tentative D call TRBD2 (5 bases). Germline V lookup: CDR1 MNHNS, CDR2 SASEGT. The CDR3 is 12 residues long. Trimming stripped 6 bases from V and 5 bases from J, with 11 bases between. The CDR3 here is CASRAEVDEQYF. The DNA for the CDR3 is TGTGCCAGCAGGGCGGAGGTCGACGAGCAGTACTTC.

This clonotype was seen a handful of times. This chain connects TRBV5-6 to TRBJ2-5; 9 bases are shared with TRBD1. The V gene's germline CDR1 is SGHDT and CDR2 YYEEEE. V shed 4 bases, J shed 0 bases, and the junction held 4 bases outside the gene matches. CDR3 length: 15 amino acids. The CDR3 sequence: CASSHGTGYQETQYF. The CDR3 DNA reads TGTGCCAGCAGCCATGGGACAGGGTACCAAGAGACCCAGTACTTC.

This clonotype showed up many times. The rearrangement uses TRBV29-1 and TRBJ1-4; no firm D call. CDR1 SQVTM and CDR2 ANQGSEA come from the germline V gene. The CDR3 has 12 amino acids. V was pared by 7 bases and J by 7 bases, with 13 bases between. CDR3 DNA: TGCAGCGCTGACGAGTCTGGTGAAAAACTGTTTTTT. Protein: CSADESGEKLFF.

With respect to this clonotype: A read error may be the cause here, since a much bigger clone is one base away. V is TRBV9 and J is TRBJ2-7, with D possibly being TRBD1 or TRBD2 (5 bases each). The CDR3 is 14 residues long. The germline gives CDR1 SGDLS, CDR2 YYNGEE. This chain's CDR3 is CASGVAGGSYEQYF. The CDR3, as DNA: TGTGCCAGCGGCGTAGCTGGGGGATCCTACGAGCAGTACTTC. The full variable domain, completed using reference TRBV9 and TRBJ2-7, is DSGVTQTPKHLITATGQRVTLRCSPRSGDLSVYWYQQSLDQGLQFLIQYYNGEERAKGNILERFSAQQFPDLHSELNLSSLELGDSALYFCASGVAGGSYEQYFGPGTRLTVT.

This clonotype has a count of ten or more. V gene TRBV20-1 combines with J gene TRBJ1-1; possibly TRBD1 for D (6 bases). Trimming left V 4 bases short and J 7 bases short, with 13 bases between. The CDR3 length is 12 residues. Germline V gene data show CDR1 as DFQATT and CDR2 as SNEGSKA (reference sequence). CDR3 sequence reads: CSANRDTLEAFF. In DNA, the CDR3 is TGCAGTGCTAATCGGGACACCCTTGAAGCTTTCTTT.

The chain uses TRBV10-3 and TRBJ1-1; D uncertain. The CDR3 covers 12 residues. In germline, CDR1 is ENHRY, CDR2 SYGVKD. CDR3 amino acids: CASAGMNTEAFF. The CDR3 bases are TGTGCTAGTGCGGGAATGAACACTGAAGCTTTCTTT.

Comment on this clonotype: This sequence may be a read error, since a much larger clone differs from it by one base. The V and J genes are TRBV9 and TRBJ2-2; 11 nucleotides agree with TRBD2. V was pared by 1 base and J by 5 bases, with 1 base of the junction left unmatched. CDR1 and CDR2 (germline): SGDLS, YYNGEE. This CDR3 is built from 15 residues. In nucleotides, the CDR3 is TGTGCCAGCAGCGTATTAGCGGGAGGGACCGGGGAGCTGTTTTTT. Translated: CASSVLAGGTGELFF.

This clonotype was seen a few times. DNA for the CDR3: TGTGCCAGCAGCAGGGGGACAGGGGGCGACGAGCAGTACTTC. Translation: CASSRGTGGDEQYF. The gene calls are TRBV7-9 and TRBJ2-7; the match to TRBD1 covers 12 bases. The CDR3 length is 14 residues. Germline-derived CDR1 and CDR2 are SEHNR and FQNEAQ (reference sequence). After removal of 5 bases from V and 5 bases from J, the junction contained 4 bases not matched to a gene.

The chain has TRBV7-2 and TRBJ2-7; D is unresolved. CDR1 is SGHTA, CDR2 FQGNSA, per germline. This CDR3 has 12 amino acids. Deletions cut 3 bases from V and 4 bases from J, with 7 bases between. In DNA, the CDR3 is TGTGCCAGCAGCTTGGACGAGTACGAGCAGTACTTC. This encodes CASSLDEYEQYF. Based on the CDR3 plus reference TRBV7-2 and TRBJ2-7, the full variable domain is GAGVSQSPSNKVTEKGKDVELRCDPISGHTALYWYRQSLGQGLEFLIYFQGNSAPDKSGLPSDRFSAERTGGSVSTLTIQRTQQEDSAVYLCASSLDEYEQYFGPGTRLTVT.

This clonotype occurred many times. The CDR3 DNA is TGCAGCGTAGAACAGGGGGATTCCTACGAGCAGTACTTC. It encodes CSVEQGDSYEQYF. This chain links TRBV29-1 with TRBJ2-7, with 8 bases fitting TRBD1. Germline-derived CDR1 and CDR2 are SQVTM and ANQGSEA. The CDR3 loop spans 13 amino acids. Trimming took 6 bases from V and 1 from J; bases not matched to a gene: 5.